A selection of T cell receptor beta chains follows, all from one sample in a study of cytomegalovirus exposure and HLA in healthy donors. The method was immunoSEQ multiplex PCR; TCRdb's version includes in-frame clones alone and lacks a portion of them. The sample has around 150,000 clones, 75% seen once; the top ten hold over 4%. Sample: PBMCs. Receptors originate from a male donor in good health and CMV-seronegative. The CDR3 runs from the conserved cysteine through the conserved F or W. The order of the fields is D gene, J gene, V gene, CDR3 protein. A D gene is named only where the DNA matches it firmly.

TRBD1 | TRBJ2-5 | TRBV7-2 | CASSARGIRETQYF
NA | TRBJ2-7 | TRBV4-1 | CASSQERTRQRYFSYEQYF
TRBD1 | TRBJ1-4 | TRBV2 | CASRRQGGEKLFF
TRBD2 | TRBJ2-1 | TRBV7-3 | CASSLTRTSAYNEQFF
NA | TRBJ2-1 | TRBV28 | CASSLAGPLYNEQFF
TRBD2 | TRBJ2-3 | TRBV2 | CASSGLAGPTDTQYF
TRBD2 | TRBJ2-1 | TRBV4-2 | CASSPLSGGTAYEQFF
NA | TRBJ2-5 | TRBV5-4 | CASSRDTDQETQYF
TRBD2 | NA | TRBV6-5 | CASSRETSGSYEQYF
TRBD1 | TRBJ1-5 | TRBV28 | CASSLQGGARYQPQHF
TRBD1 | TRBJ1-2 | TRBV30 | CAWGDRGNYGYTF
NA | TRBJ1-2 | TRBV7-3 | CASSPGDRGGYTF
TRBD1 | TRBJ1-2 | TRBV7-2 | CASSLARGRRGYTF
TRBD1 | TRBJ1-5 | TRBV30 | CAWSSSGGVGNQPQHF
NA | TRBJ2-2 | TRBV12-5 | CASGLVPVPGELFF
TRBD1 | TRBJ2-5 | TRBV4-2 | CASSQVSSGTGETQYF
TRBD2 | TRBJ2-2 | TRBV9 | CASSALISGSGELFF
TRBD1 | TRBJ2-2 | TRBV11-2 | CASSTKTGAAGELFF
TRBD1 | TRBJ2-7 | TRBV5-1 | CASSQDRYYEQYF
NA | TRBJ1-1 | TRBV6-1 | CASRQGQYTEAFF
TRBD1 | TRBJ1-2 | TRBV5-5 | CASGKDRGIVNGYTF
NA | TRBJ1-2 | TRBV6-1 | CAIPYGYTF
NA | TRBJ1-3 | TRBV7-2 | CASSLVRWTGSSGNTIYF
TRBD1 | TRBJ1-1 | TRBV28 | CASSLYSGQGAMNTEAFF
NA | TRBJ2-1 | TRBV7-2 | CASSSAPDSEQFF
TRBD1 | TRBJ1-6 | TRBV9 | CASSVGSGGRSPLHF
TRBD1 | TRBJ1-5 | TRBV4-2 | CASSQDGQAFNQPQHF
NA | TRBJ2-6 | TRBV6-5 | CASSYSGGSGANVLTF
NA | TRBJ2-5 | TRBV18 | CASSLGQLQETQYF
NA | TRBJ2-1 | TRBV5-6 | CASSLVGGRYNEQFF
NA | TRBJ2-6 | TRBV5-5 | CASSQVVLGANVLTF
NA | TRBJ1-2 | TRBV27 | CASKNRGGYTF
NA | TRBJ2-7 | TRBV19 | CASSLAGNYEQYF
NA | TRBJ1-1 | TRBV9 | CASSGDGSMNTEAFF
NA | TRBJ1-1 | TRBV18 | CASSPSDGGTEAFF
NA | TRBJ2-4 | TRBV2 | CASTAGRQNIQYF
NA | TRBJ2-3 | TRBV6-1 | CASSEVLGRADTQYF
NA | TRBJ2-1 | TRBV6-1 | CASARDIPYNEQFF
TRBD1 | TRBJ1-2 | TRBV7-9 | CASRRQGSAYGYTF
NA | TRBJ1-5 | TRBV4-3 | CASSQVISRSVPQHF
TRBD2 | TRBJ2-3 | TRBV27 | CASSPGLADRTDTQYF
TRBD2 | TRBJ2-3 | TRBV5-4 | CASRTPGLASTDTQYF
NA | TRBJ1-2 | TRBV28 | CATERVLYGYTF
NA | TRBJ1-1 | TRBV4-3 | CASSQDISGIRTEAFF
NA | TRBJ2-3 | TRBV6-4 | CASSDKVRPTDTQYF
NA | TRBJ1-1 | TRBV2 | CASRPHGTPGEAFF
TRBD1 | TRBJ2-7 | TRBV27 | CASSEDRGGYEQYF
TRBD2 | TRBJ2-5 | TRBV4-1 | CASSLVKGAGGYQETQYF